This entry lists 20 T cell receptor beta chains sequenced from one sample in a study of T cells in Graves' hyperthyroidism and ophthalmopathy. The source material, RNA transcripts, was used to amplify TCR beta CDR3 regions. First-round RT-PCR targeting the TCR CDR3 was performed with the HTBI primer set. TCRdb fed the multiplex PCR reads into MiXCR, producing one record per CDR3 protein. The data contain 500,000 to 600,000 distinct CDR3 sequences, 20% of them singletons. The sample consisted of blood. The receptors here all came from a man between 35 and 55 years old with Graves' ophthalmopathy.

There are a few counts of this clonotype. The chain combines TRBV29-1 with TRBJ2-7, with a weak D call TRBD1 (5 bases). Germline values: CDR1 SQVTM, CDR2 ANQGSEA. There are 13 residues in the CDR3. V lost 3 bases to trimming and J lost 7 bases, with 16 bases between them. CDR3: CSVELDTRSEQYF. CDR3 coding DNA: TGCAGCGTTGAGTTGGACACGCGGTCAGAGCAGTACTTC.

The DNA of the CDR3 is TGTGCCAGTAGTGGGGGGCCTCGAGATCAGCCCCAGCATTTT. It yields the protein CASSGGPRDQPQHF. The rearrangement uses TRBV19 and TRBJ1-5; D is possibly TRBD1 (6 bases). The CDR3 sequence is 14 residues long. V dropped 5 bases and J dropped 5 bases, with 13 bases sitting between them. Per germline, CDR1 LNHDA and CDR2 SQIVND (reference sequence).

This clonotype was seen many times. The genes are TRBV2 and TRBJ2-7, with a weak D call TRBD2 (6 bases). This CDR3 comprises 14 residues. The ends were cut back, 4 bases at V and 4 bases at J, with 14 bases in the middle. The germline V gene encodes CDR1 SNHLY and CDR2 FYNNEI. The CDR3 loop reads CASSGSGLLYEQYF. The CDR3 DNA reads TGTGCCAGCAGTGGTTCGGGACTTTTATACGAGCAGTACTTC.

This clonotype was seen repeatedly, ten times or more. CDR3 amino acids: CASSPSGGRSYNEQFF. In DNA, the CDR3 is TGTGCCAGCAGCCCAAGCGGGGGTCGCTCCTACAATGAGCAGTTCTTC. This rearrangement joins TRBV11-3 to TRBJ2-1, with TRBD2 identical over 8 bases. The CDR3 consists of 16 residues. CDR1 and CDR2 (germline): SGHNT, YENEEA. The J segment lost 0 bases and the V segment lost 5 bases, leaving 6 bases of the junction unmatched.

Of note for this clonotype: A clone one base away is much larger, so this may be a read error. The chain links TRBV2 to TRBJ2-1; D is unclear. The CDR3 runs to 13 residues. Germline CDR1 SNHLY, CDR2 FYNNEI. CDR3 sequence: CASNEGIAHEQFF. DNA of the CDR3: TGTGCCAGCAATGAAGGAATAGCCCATGAGCAGTTCTTC.

This clonotype turned up a few times. The gene calls are TRBV27 and TRBJ1-5; D might be TRBD1 (6 bases). Germline V lookup: CDR1 MNHEY, CDR2 SMNVEV (reference sequence). V was trimmed by 2 bases and J by 7 bases, leaving 15 bases between them. The CDR3 is 15 residues long. The CDR3 coding sequence is TGTGCCAGCAGTTTAGAGGGGGGGTTGGGGCAGCCCCAGCATTTT. Its translation is CASSLEGGLGQPQHF.

This clonotype was detected a few times. This chain uses TRBV4-1 with TRBJ1-1; D not resolved. Trimming took off 3 bases at V and 1 base at J, with 9 bases between the two ends. This CDR3 has 14 amino acids. Per germline, CDR1 MGHRA and CDR2 YSYEKL. The CDR3 region is CASSHGPENTEAFF. CDR3 nucleotides: TGCGCCAGCAGCCACGGACCCGAGAACACTGAAGCTTTCTTT.

The sample holds many counts of this clonotype. The CDR3 reads CAWKDRGWTEAFF. The CDR3 nucleotides read TGTGCCTGGAAGGACAGGGGGTGGACTGAAGCTTTCTTT. This chain uses TRBV30 with TRBJ1-1; 10 nucleotides agree with TRBD1. This CDR3 has 13 residues. Germline V gene data show CDR1 as GTSNPN and CDR2 as SVGIG (reference sequence). Germline trimming cut 4 bases from V and 5 bases from J; bases unmatched to any gene: 4.

The J gene is TRBJ2-7, the V gene TRBV6-5; D ambiguous. The V end lost 0 bases, the J end lost 5 bases, and 11 bases lay between the germline ends. This CDR3 has 14 residues. The germline V gene has CDR1 MNHEY and CDR2 SVGAGI. The chain's CDR3 is CASSYSGGRDEQYF. CDR3 nucleotides: TGTGCCAGCAGTTACTCAGGCGGCCGGGACGAGCAGTACTTC.

The rearrangement uses TRBV6-2 or TRBV6-3 and TRBJ1-1; 8 bases agree with TRBD1. CDR1 is MNHEY and CDR2 is SVGEGT in the germline V gene. CDR3 size: 15 residues. Unmatched junction bases numbered 9, after V lost 5 bases and J lost 4 bases. CDR3 DNA: TGTGCCAGCAGTGTAGACAGGGGTGGGGGCACTGAAGCTTTCTTT. Protein: CASSVDRGGGTEAFF.

The chain carries TRBV19 and TRBJ2-3, with D possibly called TRBD1 or TRBD2 (6 bases each). Trimming removed 10 bases from V and 3 bases from J, with 23 bases in between. The CDR3 contains 16 residues. Germline-derived CDR1 and CDR2 are LNHDA and SQIVND (reference sequence). The CDR3 sequence: CATRLRGGGLTDTQYF. CDR3 nucleotides: TGTGCCACCAGACTTCGAGGGGGAGGACTAACAGATACGCAGTATTTT.

The table lists this clonotype with many counts. V gene TRBV15 combines with J gene TRBJ1-2; TRBD1 might be the D (5 bases). The germline CDR1 and CDR2 sequences are LNHNV and YYDKDF (reference sequence). This CDR3 has 18 residues. Trimming removed 5 bases at V and 0 bases at J, with 22 bases between. The CDR3 nucleotides read TGTGCCACCAGCCCCCCTAGGAAGGCCAGGGAAACTAACTATGGCTACACCTTC. Its translation is CATSPPRKARETNYGYTF.

The table lists this clonotype with a few counts. The J gene is TRBJ2-1, the V gene TRBV7-2, with a possible D match to TRBD2 (5 bases). There are 15 residues in the CDR3. With 5 bases removed from V and 6 bases from J, the gap between germline ends came to 17 bases. The V gene's germline CDR1 is SGHTA and CDR2 FQGNSA. CDR3 bases: TGTGCCAGCAGCCTGGAGGTGAGCAGCCCCAATGAGCAGTTCTTC. Translated, it gives CASSLEVSSPNEQFF.

This clonotype was found a few times. The chain has TRBV4-3 and TRBJ2-1; D is possibly TRBD2 (7 bases). Trimming cost V 4 bases and J 9 bases, with 22 bases left between them. The CDR3 totals 16 residues. CDR1 is LGHNA, CDR2 YSLEER, per germline. DNA for the CDR3: TGCGCCAGCAGCCCGGGGGGCGGGGCGACGAGATCTGAGCAGTTCTTC. Its protein product is CASSPGGGATRSEQFF.

This clonotype was recorded many times. The rearrangement links TRBV28 to TRBJ1-1; no clear D. CDR1 and CDR2 (germline): MDHEN, SYDVKM. There are 13 residues in the CDR3. The V gene lost 6 bases and the J gene lost 3 bases, with 11 bases spanning the gap. The CDR3 bases are TGTGCCAGCAGCTTGCATGGAGACACTGAAGCTTTCTTT. Translating it yields CASSLHGDTEAFF.

There are many counts of this clonotype. The rearrangement links TRBV6-5 to TRBJ1-1, with D tentatively TRBD1 (5 bases). V was pared by 2 bases and J by 0 bases, with 10 bases between. This CDR3 has 15 amino acids. Per the germline V gene, CDR1 is MNHEY and CDR2 is SVGAGI. CDR3 sequence reads: CASSYGWGLNTEAFF. In DNA, the CDR3 is TGTGCCAGCAGTTACGGGTGGGGCCTGAACACTGAAGCTTTCTTT.

This clonotype was counted many times. This chain links TRBV11-2 with TRBJ1-1; D not certain. This CDR3 is built from 15 residues. The ends were cut back, 1 base at V and 1 base at J, with 10 bases in the middle. The germline V gene encodes CDR1 SGHAT and CDR2 FQNNGV. In nucleotides, the CDR3 is TGTGCCAGCAGCTTAGGGCTTTTGGAGAACACTGAAGCTTTCTTT. Translating gives CASSLGLLENTEAFF.

This clonotype was seen at least ten times. The CDR3 coding sequence is TGTGCCAGCAGCTCATTAGCGGGAGGTTTCAACGAGCAGTACTTC. Amino acid sequence: CASSSLAGGFNEQYF. This chain joins TRBV7-2 and TRBJ2-7; TRBD2 matches 10 bases. Per the germline V gene, CDR1 is SGHTA and CDR2 is FQGNSA. CDR3 length equals 15 residues. V lost 4 bases, J lost 5 bases, and 8 bases stayed unmatched.

This clonotype has ten or more counts. The gene calls are TRBV28 and TRBJ1-1; D not resolved. Germline V lookup: CDR1 MDHEN, CDR2 SYDVKM. With 4 bases removed from V and 6 bases from J, the gap between germline ends came to 12 bases. This CDR3 is built from 13 residues. The CDR3 bases are TGTGCCAGCAGTTACCGGGGTCGCTCTGAAGCTTTCTTT. Translation: CASSYRGRSEAFF.

There are many counts of this clonotype. The chain uses TRBV2 and TRBJ1-2; no clear D. The CDR3 is 15 amino acids. Germline CDR1 reads SNHLY; CDR2 reads FYNNEI. The V end was cut by 6 bases, the J end by 1 base, with 15 bases between. The CDR3 coding sequence is TGTGCCAGCAGGCCGCCAGGTCGAGTTAACTATGGCTACACCTTC. Translation: CASRPPGRVNYGYTF. Based on the CDR3 plus reference TRBV2 and TRBJ1-2, the full variable domain is EPEVTQTPSHQVTQMGQEVILRCVPISNHLYFYWYRQILGQKVEFLVSFYNNEISEKSEIFDDQFSVERPDGSNFTLKIRSTKLEDSAMYFCASRPPGRVNYGYTFGSGTRLTVV.